The present T cell receptor (beta chain) was sequenced within a study of shared clonotypes between healthy human individuals. From germline, CDR1 is SQVTM and CDR2 ANQGSEA. The CDR3 has 14 residues. Using immunoSEQ multiplex PCR, the repertoire was profiled, and TCRdb retains in-frame clones only, with some absent. Of roughly 480,000 clones in the sample, approximately 79% were seen once. The receptor was derived from a woman between 35 and 50 years old in good health. Some clones in this sample may be carry-over from other donors' samples. V gene TRBV29-1 combines with J gene TRBJ2-3, with TRBD1 matching over 11 bases. The sequenced material came from PBMCs. The CDR3, as DNA: TGCAGACTAAACCCGGGACAGGGGGCAGATACGCAGTATTTT. Translation: CRLNPGQGADTQYF.